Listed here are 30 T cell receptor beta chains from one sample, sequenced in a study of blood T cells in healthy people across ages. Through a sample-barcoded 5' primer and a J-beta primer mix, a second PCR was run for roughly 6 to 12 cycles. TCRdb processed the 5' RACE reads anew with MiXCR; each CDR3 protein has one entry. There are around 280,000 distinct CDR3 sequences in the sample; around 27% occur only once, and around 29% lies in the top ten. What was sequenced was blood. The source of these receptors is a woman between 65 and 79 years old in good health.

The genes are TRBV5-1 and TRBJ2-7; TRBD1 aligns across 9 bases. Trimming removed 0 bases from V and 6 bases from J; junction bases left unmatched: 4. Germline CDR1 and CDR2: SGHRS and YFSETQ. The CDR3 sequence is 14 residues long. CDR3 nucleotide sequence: TGCGCCAGCAGCTTGGGAACAGGGGGCTTCGAGCAGTACTTC. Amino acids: CASSLGTGGFEQYF.

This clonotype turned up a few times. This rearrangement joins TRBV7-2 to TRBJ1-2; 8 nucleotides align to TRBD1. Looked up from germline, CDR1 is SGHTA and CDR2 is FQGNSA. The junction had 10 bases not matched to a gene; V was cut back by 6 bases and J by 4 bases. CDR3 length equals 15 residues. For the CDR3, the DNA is TGTGCCAGCAGAGGGACAGGACTTGCTCCCTATGGCTACACCTTC. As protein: CASRGTGLAPYGYTF. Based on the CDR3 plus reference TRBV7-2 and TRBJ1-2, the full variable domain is GAGVSQSPSNKVTEKGKDVELRCDPISGHTALYWYRQSLGQGLEFLIYFQGNSAPDKSGLPSDRFSAERTGGSVSTLTIQRTQQEDSAVYLCASRGTGLAPYGYTFGSGTRLTVV.

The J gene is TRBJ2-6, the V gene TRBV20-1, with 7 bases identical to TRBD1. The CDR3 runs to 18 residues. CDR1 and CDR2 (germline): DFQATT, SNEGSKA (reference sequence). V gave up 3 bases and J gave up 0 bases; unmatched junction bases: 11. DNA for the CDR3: TGCAGTGCTAGTGGACCGGGAACAGGGGTCTCTGGGGCCAACGTCCTGACTTTC. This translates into CSASGPGTGVSGANVLTF.

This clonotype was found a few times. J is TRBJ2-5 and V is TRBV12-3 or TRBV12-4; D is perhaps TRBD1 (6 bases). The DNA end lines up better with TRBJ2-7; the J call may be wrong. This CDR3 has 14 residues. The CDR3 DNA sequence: TGTGCCAGCAGTCTTGACGGACAGCACTACGAGCAGTACTTC. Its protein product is CASSLDGQHYEQYF.

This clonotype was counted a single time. This chain's CDR3 is CASSQDSPGGYSPLHF. The CDR3 DNA reads TGCGCCAGCAGCCAAGATTCCCCGGGGGGGTATTCACCCCTCCACTTT. V usage is TRBV4-3 and J usage is TRBJ1-6, with D possibly being TRBD1 (5 bases). CDR3 length: 16 residues. Trimming stripped 0 bases from V and 8 bases from J, with 14 bases between. Germline V gene lookup returns CDR1 LGHNA and CDR2 YSLEER.

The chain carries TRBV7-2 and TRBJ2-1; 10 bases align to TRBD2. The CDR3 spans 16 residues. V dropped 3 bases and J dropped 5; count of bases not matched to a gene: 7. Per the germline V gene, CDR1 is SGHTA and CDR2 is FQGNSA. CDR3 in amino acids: CASSLSLAGDHNEQFF. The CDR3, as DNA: TGTGCCAGCAGCTTGTCTCTAGCGGGGGACCACAATGAGCAGTTCTTC.

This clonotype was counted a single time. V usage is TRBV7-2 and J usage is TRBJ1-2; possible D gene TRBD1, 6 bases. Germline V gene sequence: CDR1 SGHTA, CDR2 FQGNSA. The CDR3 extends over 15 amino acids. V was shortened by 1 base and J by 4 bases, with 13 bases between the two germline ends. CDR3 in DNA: TGTGCCAGCAGCTTAGGCTCACAGGGCGGCTATGGCTACACCTTC. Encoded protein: CASSLGSQGGYGYTF.

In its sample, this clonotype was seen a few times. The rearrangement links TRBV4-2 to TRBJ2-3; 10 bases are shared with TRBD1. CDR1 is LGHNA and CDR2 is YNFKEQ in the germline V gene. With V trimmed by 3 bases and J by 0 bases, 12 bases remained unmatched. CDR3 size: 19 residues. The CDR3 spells CASSQDRGYSPLSTDTQYF. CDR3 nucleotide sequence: TGTGCCAGCAGCCAGGACAGGGGGTATAGCCCCCTGAGCACAGATACGCAGTATTTT.

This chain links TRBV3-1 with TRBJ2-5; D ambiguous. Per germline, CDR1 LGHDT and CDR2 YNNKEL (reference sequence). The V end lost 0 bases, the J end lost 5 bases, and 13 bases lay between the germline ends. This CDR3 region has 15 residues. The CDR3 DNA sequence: TGTGCCAGCAGCCAAGAGGGTGGGGTTAGGGAGACCCAGTACTTC. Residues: CASSQEGGVRETQYF.

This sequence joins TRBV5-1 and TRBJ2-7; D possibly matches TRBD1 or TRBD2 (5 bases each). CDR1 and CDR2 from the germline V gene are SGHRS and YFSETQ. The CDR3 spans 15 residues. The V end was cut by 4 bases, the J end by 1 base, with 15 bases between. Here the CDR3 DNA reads TGCGCCAGCAGCCCTGGGGACGGTTTTTCCTACGAGCAGTACTTC. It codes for CASSPGDGFSYEQYF.

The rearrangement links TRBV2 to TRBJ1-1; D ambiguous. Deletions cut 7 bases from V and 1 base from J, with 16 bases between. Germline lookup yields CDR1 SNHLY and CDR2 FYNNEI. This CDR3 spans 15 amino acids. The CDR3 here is CASTPSPIQNTEAFF. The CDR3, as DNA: TGTGCCAGCACCCCCAGTCCGATTCAGAACACTGAAGCTTTCTTT.

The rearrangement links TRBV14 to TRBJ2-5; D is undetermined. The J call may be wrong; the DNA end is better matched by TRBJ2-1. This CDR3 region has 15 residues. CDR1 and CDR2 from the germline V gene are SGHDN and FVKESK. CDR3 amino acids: CASSQVTITYNEQFF. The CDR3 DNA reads TGTGCCAGCAGCCAAGTCACCATAACTTACAATGAGCAGTTCTTC.

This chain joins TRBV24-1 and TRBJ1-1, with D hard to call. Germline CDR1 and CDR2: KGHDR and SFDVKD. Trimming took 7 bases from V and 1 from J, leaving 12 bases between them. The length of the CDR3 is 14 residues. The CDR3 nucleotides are TGTGCCACCAGCGGATACCCGACGAACACTGAAGCTTTCTTT. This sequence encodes CATSGYPTNTEAFF.

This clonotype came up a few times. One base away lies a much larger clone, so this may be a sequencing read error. This CDR3 reads CSVEVFGTYVQYF. For the CDR3, the DNA is TGCAGCGTTGAGGTGTTCGGTACCTACGTGCAGTACTTC. The rearrangement uses TRBV29-1 and TRBJ2-7, with D hard to call. This CDR3 has 13 residues. CDR1 is SQVTM, CDR2 ANQGSEA, per germline.

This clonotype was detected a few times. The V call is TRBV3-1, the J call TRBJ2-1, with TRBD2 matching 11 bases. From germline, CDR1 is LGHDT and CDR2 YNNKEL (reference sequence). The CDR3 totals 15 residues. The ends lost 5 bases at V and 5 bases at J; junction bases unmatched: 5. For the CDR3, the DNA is TGTGCCAGCAGCGCCACTAGCGGGAGAAACAATGAGCAGTTCTTC. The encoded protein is CASSATSGRNNEQFF.

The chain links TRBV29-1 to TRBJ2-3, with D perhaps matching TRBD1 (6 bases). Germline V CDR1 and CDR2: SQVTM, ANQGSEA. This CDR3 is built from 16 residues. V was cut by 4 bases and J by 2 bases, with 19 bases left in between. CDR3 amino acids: CSVVPTGNSYTDTQYF. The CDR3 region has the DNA TGCAGCGTTGTCCCTACAGGGAACTCATACACAGATACGCAGTATTTT.

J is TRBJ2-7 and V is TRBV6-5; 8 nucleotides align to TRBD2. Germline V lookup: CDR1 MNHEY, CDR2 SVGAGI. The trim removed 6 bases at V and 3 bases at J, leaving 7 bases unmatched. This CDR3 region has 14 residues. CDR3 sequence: CASSLLGTSYEQYF. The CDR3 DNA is TGTGCCAGCAGCCTACTCGGGACTAGCTACGAGCAGTACTTC.

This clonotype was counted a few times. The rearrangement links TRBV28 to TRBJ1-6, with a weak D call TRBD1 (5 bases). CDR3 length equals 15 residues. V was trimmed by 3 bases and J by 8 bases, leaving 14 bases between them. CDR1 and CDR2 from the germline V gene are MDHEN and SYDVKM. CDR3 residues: CASSFYALGDSPLHF. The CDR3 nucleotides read TGTGCCAGCAGTTTTTACGCCCTGGGGGATTCACCCCTCCACTTT. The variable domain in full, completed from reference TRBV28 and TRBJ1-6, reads DVKVTQSSRYLVKRTGEKVFLECVQDMDHENMFWYRQDPGLGLRLIYFSYDVKMKEKGDIPEGYSVSREKKERFSLILESASTNQTSMYLCASSFYALGDSPLHFGNGTRLTVT.

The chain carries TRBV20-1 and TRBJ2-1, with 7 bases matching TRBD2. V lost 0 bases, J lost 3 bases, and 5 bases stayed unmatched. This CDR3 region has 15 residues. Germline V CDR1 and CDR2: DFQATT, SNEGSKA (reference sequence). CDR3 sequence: CSARDPSGVYNEQFF. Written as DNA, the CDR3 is TGCAGTGCTAGAGATCCCAGCGGGGTCTACAATGAGCAGTTCTTC.

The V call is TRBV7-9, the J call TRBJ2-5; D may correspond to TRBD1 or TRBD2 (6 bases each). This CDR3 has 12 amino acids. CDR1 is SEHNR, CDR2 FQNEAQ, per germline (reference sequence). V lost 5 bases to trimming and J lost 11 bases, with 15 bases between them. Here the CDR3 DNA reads TGTGCCAGCAGCACTGTAAGGGGGGAGCAGTACTTC. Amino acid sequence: CASSTVRGEQYF. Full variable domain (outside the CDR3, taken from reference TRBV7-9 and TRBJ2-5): DTGVSQNPRHKITKRGQNVTFRCDPISEHNRLYWYRQTLGQGPEFLTYFQNEAQLEKSRLLSDRFSAERPKGSFSTLEIQRTEQGDSAMYLCASSTVRGEQYFGPGTRLLVL.

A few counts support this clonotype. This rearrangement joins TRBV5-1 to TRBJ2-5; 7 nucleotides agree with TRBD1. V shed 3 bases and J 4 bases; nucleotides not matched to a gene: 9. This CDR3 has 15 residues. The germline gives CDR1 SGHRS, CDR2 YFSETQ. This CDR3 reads CASSSLGQAPETQYF. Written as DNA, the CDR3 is TGCGCCAGCAGCTCCTTAGGACAGGCCCCAGAGACCCAGTACTTC. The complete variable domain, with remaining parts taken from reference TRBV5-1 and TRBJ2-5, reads KAGVTQTPRYLIKTRGQQVTLSCSPISGHRSVSWYQQTPGQGLQFLFEYFSETQRNKGNFPGRFSGRQFSNSRSEMNVSTLELGDSALYLCASSSLGQAPETQYFGPGTRLLVL.

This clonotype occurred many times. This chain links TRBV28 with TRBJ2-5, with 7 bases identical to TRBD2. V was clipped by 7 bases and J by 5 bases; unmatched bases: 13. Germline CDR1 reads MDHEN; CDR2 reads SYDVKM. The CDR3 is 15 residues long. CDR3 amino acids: CASTPPGGVSETQYF. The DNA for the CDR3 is TGTGCCAGCACCCCCCCGGGGGGAGTGAGCGAGACCCAGTACTTC.

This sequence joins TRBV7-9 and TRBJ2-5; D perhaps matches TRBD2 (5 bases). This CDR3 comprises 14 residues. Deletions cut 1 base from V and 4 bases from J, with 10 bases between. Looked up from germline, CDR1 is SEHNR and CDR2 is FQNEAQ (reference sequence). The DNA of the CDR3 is TGTGCCAGCAGCTTAGGGACTGCCGTAGAGACCCAGTACTTC. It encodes CASSLGTAVETQYF.

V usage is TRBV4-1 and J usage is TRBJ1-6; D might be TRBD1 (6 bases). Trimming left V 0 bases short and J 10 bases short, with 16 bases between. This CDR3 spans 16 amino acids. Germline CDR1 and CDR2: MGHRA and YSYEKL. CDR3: CASSQDGGARWSPLHF. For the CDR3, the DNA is TGCGCCAGCAGCCAAGACGGGGGCGCGCGATGGTCACCCCTCCACTTT.

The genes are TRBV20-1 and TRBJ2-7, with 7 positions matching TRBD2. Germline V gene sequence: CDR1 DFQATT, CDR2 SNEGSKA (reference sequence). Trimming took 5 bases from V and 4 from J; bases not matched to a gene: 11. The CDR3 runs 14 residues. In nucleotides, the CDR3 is TGCAGTGCTGCTACTAGCGCAACCGTTTACGAGCAGTACTTC. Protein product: CSAATSATVYEQYF.

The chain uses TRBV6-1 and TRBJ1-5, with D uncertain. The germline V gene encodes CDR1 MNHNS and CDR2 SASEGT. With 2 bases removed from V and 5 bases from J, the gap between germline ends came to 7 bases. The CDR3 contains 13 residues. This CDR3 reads CASSETRDQPQHF. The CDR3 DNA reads TGTGCCAGCAGTGAAACTAGGGATCAGCCCCAGCATTTT.

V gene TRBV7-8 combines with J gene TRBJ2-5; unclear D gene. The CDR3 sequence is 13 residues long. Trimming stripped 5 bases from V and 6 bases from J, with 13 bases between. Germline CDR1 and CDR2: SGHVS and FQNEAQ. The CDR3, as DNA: TGTGCCAGCAGCGCCACGCCCCGGCAGACCCAGTACTTC. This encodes CASSATPRQTQYF.

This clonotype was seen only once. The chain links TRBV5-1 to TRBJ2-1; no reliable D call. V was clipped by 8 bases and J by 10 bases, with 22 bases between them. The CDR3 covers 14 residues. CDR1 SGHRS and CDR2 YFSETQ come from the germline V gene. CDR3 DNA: TGCGCCAGTACCAAGTCCTCCAATCTCGTGGAGCAGTTCTTC. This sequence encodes CASTKSSNLVEQFF.

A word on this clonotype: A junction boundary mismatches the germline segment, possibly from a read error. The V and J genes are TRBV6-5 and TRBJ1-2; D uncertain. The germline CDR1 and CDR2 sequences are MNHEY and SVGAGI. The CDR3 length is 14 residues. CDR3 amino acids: CTSSYSAGRYGYTF. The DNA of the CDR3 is TGTACCAGCAGTTACTCAGCAGGCCGCTATGGCTACACCTTC.

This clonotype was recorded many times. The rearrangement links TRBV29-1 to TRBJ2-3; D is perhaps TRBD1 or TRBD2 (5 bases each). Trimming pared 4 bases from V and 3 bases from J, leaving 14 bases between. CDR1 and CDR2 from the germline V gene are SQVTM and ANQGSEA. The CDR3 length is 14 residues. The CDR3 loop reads CSVGEGLSTDTQYF. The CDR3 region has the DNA TGCAGCGTTGGCGAGGGGCTGAGTACAGATACGCAGTATTTT.